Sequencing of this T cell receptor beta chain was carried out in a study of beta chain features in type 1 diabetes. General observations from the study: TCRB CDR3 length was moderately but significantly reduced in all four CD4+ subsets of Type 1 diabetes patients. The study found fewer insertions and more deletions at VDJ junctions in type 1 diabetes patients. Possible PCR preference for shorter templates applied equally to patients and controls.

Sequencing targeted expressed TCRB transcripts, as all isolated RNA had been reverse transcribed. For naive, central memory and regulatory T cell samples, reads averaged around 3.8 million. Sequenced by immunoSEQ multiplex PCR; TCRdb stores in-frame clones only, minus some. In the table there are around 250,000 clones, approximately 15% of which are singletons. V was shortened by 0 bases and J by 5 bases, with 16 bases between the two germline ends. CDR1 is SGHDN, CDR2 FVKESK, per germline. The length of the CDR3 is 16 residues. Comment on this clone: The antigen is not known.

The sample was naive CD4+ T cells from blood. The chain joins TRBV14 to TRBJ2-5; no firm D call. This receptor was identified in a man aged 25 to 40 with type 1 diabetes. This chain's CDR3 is CASSQEVLKASETQYF. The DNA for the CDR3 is TGTGCCAGCAGCCAAGAGGTCCTGAAAGCCTCGGAGACCCAGTACTTC.